This T cell receptor beta chain was recovered during a study of T cells after yellow fever vaccination. This clonotype was seen at least ten times. Germline loops: CDR1 LGHNA, CDR2 YSLEER. The length of the CDR3 is 13 residues. V was clipped by 0 bases and J by 9 bases, with 6 bases between them. The study, taken as a whole, reports: At day 0, almost all vaccine-responding clonotypes escaped detection in the sorted memory subsets.

TCRdb independently ran MiXCR on the 5' RACE reads; one entry per CDR3 protein. The table lists 20,000 to 25,000 distinct CDR3 sequences, roughly 3.2% of them singletons. The material was PBMCs, either bulk or a sorted T-cell subset (CD4+, CD8+, memory, or dextramer-sorted; not recorded which), obtained roughly seven weeks after the first yellow fever vaccination. V gene TRBV4-3 combines with J gene TRBJ1-6; D remains ambiguous. The sequence came from a man between 18 and 29 years old who received the YFV17D yellow fever vaccine. The CDR3 reads CASSQEIGSPLHF. In DNA, the CDR3 is TGCGCCAGCAGCCAAGAAATCGGTTCACCCCTCCACTTT.